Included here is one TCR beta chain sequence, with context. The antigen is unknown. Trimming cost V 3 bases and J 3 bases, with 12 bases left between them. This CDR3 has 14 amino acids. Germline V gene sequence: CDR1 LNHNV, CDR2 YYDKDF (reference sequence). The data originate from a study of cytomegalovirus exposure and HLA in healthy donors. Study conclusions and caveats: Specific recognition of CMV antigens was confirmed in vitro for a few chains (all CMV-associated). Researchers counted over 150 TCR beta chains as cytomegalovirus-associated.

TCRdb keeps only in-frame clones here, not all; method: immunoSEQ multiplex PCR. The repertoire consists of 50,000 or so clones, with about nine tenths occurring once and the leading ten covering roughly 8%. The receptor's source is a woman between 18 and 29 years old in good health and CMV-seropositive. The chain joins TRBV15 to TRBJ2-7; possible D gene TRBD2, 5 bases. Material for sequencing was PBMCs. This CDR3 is CATSRGAGVYEQYF. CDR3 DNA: TGTGCCACCAGCAGGGGAGCTGGTGTCTACGAGCAGTACTTC.